These 31 T cell receptor beta chains share one sample of origin, sequenced in a study of Ad26.COV2.S vaccination and SARS-CoV-2 variants. Sequencing was performed with immunoSEQ multiplex PCR; in TCRdb, only in-frame clones are kept and a portion is missing. The sample holds some 340,000 clones; approximately 86% are singletons and the top ten take about 2.1%. Treatment noted: around 19 received Ad26.COV2.S at low or high dose, single or two shots; about 5 received placebo; per-sample allocation not given. It was on day 63 after the first vaccine or placebo injection that samples were taken. Source: peripheral blood, taken in a trial of Ad26.COV2.S vaccine versus placebo. Receptors were obtained from a person aged 18-65 years who received the Ad26.COV2.S COVID-19 vaccine or a placebo.

The chain carries TRBV28 and TRBJ2-7; no clear D gene. Germline V gene data show CDR1 as MDHEN and CDR2 as SYDVKM. V gave up 4 bases and J gave up 4 bases, with 14 bases separating them. CDR3 length equals 14 residues. The CDR3 here is CASSSRLVGYEQYF. The CDR3 region has the DNA TGTGCCAGCAGTTCACGTCTGGTGGGATACGAGCAGTACTTC.

In DNA form, the CDR3 reads TGTGCCAGCAGTTTACAGGGGATCTCCTACGAGCAGTACTTC. Protein: CASSLQGISYEQYF. V usage is TRBV27 and J usage is TRBJ2-7; possibly TRBD1 for D (6 bases). CDR1 is MNHEY and CDR2 is SMNVEV in the germline V gene (reference sequence). The CDR3 runs 14 residues. The V and J ends lost 2 bases and 0 bases respectively, with 8 bases between them.

This clone was detected a few times. The chain couples TRBV2 to TRBJ2-2; 7 bases are shared with TRBD1. CDR1 is SNHLY, CDR2 FYNNEI, per germline. CDR3 length: 14 residues. The J segment lost 2 bases and the V segment lost 7 bases, leaving 4 bases of the junction unmatched. The CDR3 DNA follows: TGTGCCAGCACCGGGACAGTTAACACCGGGGAGCTGTTTTTT. This gives the protein CASTGTVNTGELFF. Together with reference TRBV2 and TRBJ2-2, the CDR3 gives the full variable domain: EPEVTQTPSHQVTQMGQEVILRCVPISNHLYFYWYRQILGQKVEFLVSFYNNEISEKSEIFDDQFSVERPDGSNFTLKIRSTKLEDSAMYFCASTGTVNTGELFFGEGSRLTVL.

This clone was counted between two and nine times. CDR3 residues: CASSFQAPGHSSYEQYF. The CDR3 bases are TGTGCCAGCAGTTTCCAAGCCCCAGGGCATAGCTCCTACGAGCAGTACTTC. The chain uses TRBV27 and TRBJ2-7; a weak D match, TRBD1 (5 bases). Trimming removed 3 bases from V and 0 bases from J, with 18 bases in between. The CDR3 runs to 17 residues. Germline CDR1 reads MNHEY; CDR2 reads SMNVEV (reference sequence).

The V gene is TRBV7-9, the J gene TRBJ1-4; 7 bases line up with TRBD1. CDR3 length: 14 residues. Looked up from germline, CDR1 is SEHNR and CDR2 is FQNEAQ (reference sequence). The ends lost 5 bases at V and 3 bases at J; junction bases unmatched: 3. The CDR3 nucleotides are TGTGCCAGCAGCAAAGGGGGCTCTAATGAAAAACTGTTTTTT. Translated, it gives CASSKGGSNEKLFF. Using reference TRBV7-9 and TRBJ1-4 for the parts outside the CDR3, the full variable domain is DTGVSQNPRHKITKRGQNVTFRCDPISEHNRLYWYRQTLGQGPEFLTYFQNEAQLEKSRLLSDRFSAERPKGSFSTLEIQRTEQGDSAMYLCASSKGGSNEKLFFGSGTQLSVL.

The J gene is TRBJ1-1, the V gene TRBV5-1; D remains unclear. Germline CDR1 SGHRS, CDR2 YFSETQ. V shed 0 bases and J shed 3 bases, with 12 bases lying between them. The length of the CDR3 is 15 residues. The CDR3 region has the DNA TGCGCCAGCAGCTTGGCACGATCGGCAGACACTGAAGCTTTCTTT. Translating it yields CASSLARSADTEAFF.

The rearrangement uses TRBV29-1 and TRBJ1-1; D is unclear. This CDR3 contains 11 residues. Germline CDR1 SQVTM, CDR2 ANQGSEA. V was trimmed by 8 bases and J by 1 base, leaving 8 bases between them. Here the CDR3 reads CSYRGNTEAFF. The CDR3 DNA reads as TGCAGCTACCGGGGGAACACTGAAGCTTTCTTT.

The gene calls are TRBV6-5 and TRBJ2-3, with TRBD2 matching over 9 bases. V gave up 7 bases and J gave up 5 bases; unmatched junction bases: 7. CDR1 is MNHEY, CDR2 SVGAGI, per germline. The CDR3 contains 14 residues. The CDR3 loop is CASKSGGLGDTQYF. CDR3 nucleotide sequence: TGTGCCAGCAAGAGCGGGGGGTTGGGAGATACGCAGTATTTT.

The J gene is TRBJ2-3, the V gene TRBV6-2 or TRBV6-3; a possible D gene is TRBD1 (6 bases). Trimming cost V 6 bases and J 5 bases, with 21 bases left between them. CDR1 and CDR2 from the germline V gene are MNHEY and SVGEGT. The CDR3 is 16 residues long. The CDR3 DNA follows: TGTGCCAGCAGCCTGAGGGGCAGGGGTCGGGAAGATACGCAGTATTTT. Its translation is CASSLRGRGREDTQYF.

The V call is TRBV10-3, the J call TRBJ2-7; D tentatively fits TRBD1 or TRBD2 (7 bases each). V was cut by 10 bases and J by 5 bases, with 18 bases left in between. CDR3 length equals 13 residues. Germline V CDR1 and CDR2: ENHRY, SYGVKD. The CDR3 coding sequence is TGTGCCAGCCTGCGACAGGGAGGGAACGAGCAGTACTTC. This translates into CASLRQGGNEQYF.

The chain combines TRBV28 with TRBJ2-7; 10 bases match TRBD1. CDR1 MDHEN and CDR2 SYDVKM come from the germline V gene. CDR3 length: 15 amino acids. V lost 1 base, J lost 3 bases, and 3 bases stayed unmatched. The CDR3 loop reads CASSLLTGGGYEQYF. The DNA for the CDR3 is TGTGCCAGCAGTTTATTGACAGGGGGCGGCTACGAGCAGTACTTC.

V gene TRBV5-1 combines with J gene TRBJ2-3; TRBD2 agrees at 10 bases. The CDR3 sequence is 17 residues long. The germline gives CDR1 SGHRS, CDR2 YFSETQ. Trimming at V came to 4 bases and at J to 4 bases, leaving 12 bases not matched to a gene. The chain's CDR3 is CASSPTGTSASADTQYF. The CDR3 DNA follows: TGCGCCAGCAGCCCGACGGGGACTAGCGCTTCCGCAGATACGCAGTATTTT.

V is TRBV19 and J is TRBJ1-5; D is perhaps TRBD1 (5 bases). Germline CDR1 is LNHDA and CDR2 is SQIVND (reference sequence). The V end was cut by 2 bases, the J end by 1 base, with 12 bases between. This CDR3 comprises 16 residues. This CDR3 is CASSISEGVSNQPQHF. The CDR3 region has the DNA TGTGCCAGTAGTATATCTGAAGGGGTAAGCAATCAGCCCCAGCATTTT. The full variable domain, rest sourced from reference TRBV19 and TRBJ1-5, is DGGITQSPKYLFRKEGQNVTLSCEQNLNHDAMYWYRQDPGQGLRLIYYSQIVNDFQKGDIAEGYSVSREKKESFPLTVTSAQKNPTAFYLCASSISEGVSNQPQHFGDGTRLSIL.

The genes are TRBV28 and TRBJ1-4; no clear D gene. In germline, CDR1 is MDHEN, CDR2 SYDVKM. V lost 3 bases and J 5 bases, leaving 10 bases between the germline ends. This CDR3 region has 14 residues. The CDR3 sequence is CASSFGRPNEKLFF. The DNA for the CDR3 is TGTGCCAGCAGTTTTGGTCGGCCCAATGAAAAACTGTTTTTT.

The chain recombines TRBV5-6 with TRBJ2-7; D might be TRBD1 (6 bases). The CDR3 runs to 14 residues. Germline V CDR1 and CDR2: SGHDT, YYEEEE. Deletions cut 4 bases from V and 2 bases from J, with 13 bases between. CDR3 DNA: TGTGCCAGCAGCCGCTTGGGACAAACCTACGAGCAGTACTTC. Residues: CASSRLGQTYEQYF.

This chain links TRBV4-1 with TRBJ1-3; D gene uncertain. The germline V gene has CDR1 MGHRA and CDR2 YSYEKL. CDR3 length: 15 residues. Trimming cost V 4 bases and J 4 bases, with 14 bases left between them. The CDR3 nucleotides are TGCGCCAGCAGCCCCCGGGATCCCCCAGGAAACACCATATATTTT. Translated, it gives CASSPRDPPGNTIYF.

The chain links TRBV27 to TRBJ2-7; the D gene could be TRBD1 or TRBD2 (5 bases each). This CDR3 comprises 13 residues. V was pared by 0 bases and J by 4 bases, with 7 bases between. Germline CDR1 and CDR2: MNHEY and SMNVEV (reference sequence). CDR3 region: CASSLSGEYEQYF. Here the CDR3 DNA reads TGTGCCAGCAGTTTATCGGGGGAATACGAGCAGTACTTC.

V and J are TRBV28 and TRBJ2-5; TRBD1 agrees at 10 bases. Germline V gives CDR1 MDHEN, CDR2 SYDVKM. V dropped 6 bases and J dropped 5; count of bases not matched to a gene: 9. This CDR3 has 15 amino acids. CDR3 sequence reads: CASSPTGTGVETQYF. CDR3 bases: TGTGCCAGCAGCCCTACCGGGACAGGGGTCGAGACCCAGTACTTC.

DNA for the CDR3: TGTGCCACCGTCCGGACACCGAGGTCAGATACGCAGTATTTT. Translated, it gives CATVRTPRSDTQYF. This chain connects TRBV24-1 to TRBJ2-3, with D tentatively TRBD1 (5 bases). This CDR3 has 14 amino acids. V was trimmed by 9 bases and J by 4 bases, leaving 16 bases between them. Germline V gene lookup returns CDR1 KGHDR and CDR2 SFDVKD.

This chain uses TRBV2 with TRBJ2-5; D is possibly TRBD2 (5 bases). Germline CDR1 is SNHLY and CDR2 is FYNNEI. Trimming took off 5 bases at V and 4 bases at J, with 20 bases between the two ends. The CDR3 consists of 16 residues. In DNA form, the CDR3 reads TGTGCCAGCAGTCCCCTACAAGCGGAGGCGGGAGAGACCCAGTACTTC. This codes for CASSPLQAEAGETQYF.

The chain couples TRBV2 to TRBJ2-1; possibly TRBD2 for D (5 bases). Trimming took off 8 bases at V and 1 base at J, with 15 bases between the two ends. The CDR3 totals 15 residues. The germline CDR1 and CDR2 sequences are SNHLY and FYNNEI. The CDR3 loop reads CASGRETGSYNEQFF. CDR3 coding DNA: TGTGCCAGCGGACGAGAGACGGGATCCTACAATGAGCAGTTCTTC. Using reference TRBV2 and TRBJ2-1 for the parts outside the CDR3, the full variable domain is EPEVTQTPSHQVTQMGQEVILRCVPISNHLYFYWYRQILGQKVEFLVSFYNNEISEKSEIFDDQFSVERPDGSNFTLKIRSTKLEDSAMYFCASGRETGSYNEQFFGPGTRLTVL.

The genes are TRBV5-1 and TRBJ2-3; 13 bases fit TRBD2. The CDR3 is made up of 18 amino acids. Germline V gene lookup returns CDR1 SGHRS and CDR2 YFSETQ. The junction had 13 bases not matched to a gene; V was cut back by 4 bases and J by 5 bases. CDR3 region: CASSQGLAGASIRDTQYF. The CDR3 coding sequence is TGCGCCAGCAGCCAAGGACTAGCGGGGGCCTCTATAAGAGATACGCAGTATTTT. Drawing the rest from reference TRBV5-1 and TRBJ2-3, the complete variable domain is KAGVTQTPRYLIKTRGQQVTLSCSPISGHRSVSWYQQTPGQGLQFLFEYFSETQRNKGNFPGRFSGRQFSNSRSEMNVSTLELGDSALYLCASSQGLAGASIRDTQYFGPGTRLTVL.

V gene TRBV4-1 combines with J gene TRBJ1-1; the match to TRBD1 covers 10 bases. V shed 4 bases and J 0 bases; nucleotides not matched to a gene: 5. Germline CDR1 and CDR2: MGHRA and YSYEKL. The CDR3 has 16 amino acids. The CDR3 loop is CASSLRDRGMNTEAFF. In DNA form, the CDR3 reads TGCGCCAGCAGCCTCCGGGACAGGGGCATGAACACTGAAGCTTTCTTT.

The chain is built from TRBV6-5 and TRBJ2-7, with a tentative D call TRBD1 (7 bases). This CDR3 region has 14 residues. Germline loops: CDR1 MNHEY, CDR2 SVGAGI. V gave up 10 bases and J gave up 9 bases, with 25 bases separating them. The CDR3 reads CATGESGTAGGQYF. Here the CDR3 DNA reads TGTGCCACGGGGGAATCCGGGACAGCCGGGGGGCAGTACTTC.

This chain connects TRBV7-9 to TRBJ2-7, with 7 bases identical to TRBD1. Losses at the gene ends were 7 bases for V and 0 bases for J; bases not matched to a gene: 6. CDR3 length: 14 amino acids. CDR1 and CDR2 (germline): SEHNR, FQNEAQ (reference sequence). The CDR3 is CASTTSGGSYEQYF. The CDR3 nucleotides are TGTGCCAGCACCACCTCAGGGGGCTCCTACGAGCAGTACTTC.

The J gene is TRBJ1-5, the V gene TRBV27, with D perhaps matching TRBD1 (5 bases). The germline CDR1 and CDR2 sequences are MNHEY and SMNVEV (reference sequence). Trimming cost V 5 bases and J 14 bases, with 19 bases left between them. CDR3 length equals 13 residues. The CDR3 here is CASSLYASGREHF. The CDR3 region has the DNA TGTGCCAGCAGTCTGTATGCATCGGGACGAGAGCATTTT.

The chain's CDR3 is CASGLTRDIAEQYF. For the CDR3, the DNA is TGTGCTAGTGGTTTGACTCGAGACATAGCCGAGCAGTACTTC. The rearrangement joins TRBV12-5 to TRBJ2-7; D unresolved. The CDR3 has 14 residues. The V end was cut by 2 bases, the J end by 6 bases, with 14 bases between. Germline V gene data show CDR1 as LGHNT and CDR2 as FRNRAP.

The rearrangement links TRBV2 to TRBJ1-1; D is unclear. Germline loops: CDR1 SNHLY, CDR2 FYNNEI. V was trimmed by 10 bases and J by 1 base, leaving 13 bases between them. The CDR3 runs 13 residues. The CDR3 spells CANHYSGNTEAFF. The CDR3 bases are TGTGCCAACCACTATTCAGGGAACACTGAAGCTTTCTTT.

Comments on this clone: The sample contains more than one DNA sequence encoding this CDR3. The chain joins TRBV9 to TRBJ1-6; D perhaps matches TRBD1 (6 bases). V was cut by 0 bases and J by 7 bases, with 8 bases left in between. The CDR3 totals 14 residues. The V gene's germline CDR1 is SGDLS and CDR2 YYNGEE. Written as DNA, the CDR3 is TGTGCCAGCAGCGTAGGGCAGGGGAATTCACCCCTCCACTTT. Its translation is CASSVGQGNSPLHF.

The chain combines TRBV28 with TRBJ2-7; the D is unclear. The V and J ends lost 6 bases and 1 base respectively, with 10 bases between them. Germline CDR1 MDHEN, CDR2 SYDVKM. This CDR3 is 13 amino acids long. CDR3 sequence: CASSDGISYEQYF. The CDR3, as DNA: TGTGCCAGCAGCGACGGAATATCCTACGAGCAGTACTTC. Combining the CDR3 with reference TRBV28 and TRBJ2-7 gives the whole variable domain DVKVTQSSRYLVKRTGEKVFLECVQDMDHENMFWYRQDPGLGLRLIYFSYDVKMKEKGDIPEGYSVSREKKERFSLILESASTNQTSMYLCASSDGISYEQYFGPGTRLTVT.

The table lists this clone with a few counts. The V gene is TRBV9, the J gene TRBJ2-7; TRBD1 agrees at 7 bases. The CDR3 covers 14 residues. Germline CDR1 is SGDLS and CDR2 is YYNGEE. V gave up 2 bases and J gave up 6 bases; unmatched junction bases: 8. The CDR3 loop is CASSVDRVRAEQYF. For the CDR3, the DNA is TGTGCCAGCAGCGTTGACAGGGTACGCGCCGAGCAGTACTTC.